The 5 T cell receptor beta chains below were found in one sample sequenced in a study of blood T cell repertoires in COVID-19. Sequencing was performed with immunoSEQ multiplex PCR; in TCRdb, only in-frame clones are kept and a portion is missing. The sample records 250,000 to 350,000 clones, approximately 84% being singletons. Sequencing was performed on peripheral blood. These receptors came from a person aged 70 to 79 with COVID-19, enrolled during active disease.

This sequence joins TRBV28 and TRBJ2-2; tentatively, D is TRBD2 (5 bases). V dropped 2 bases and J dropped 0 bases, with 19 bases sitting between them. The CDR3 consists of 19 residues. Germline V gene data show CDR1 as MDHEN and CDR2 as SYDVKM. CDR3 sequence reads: CASSLGAARAYANTGELFF. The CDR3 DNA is TGTGCCAGCAGTTTAGGAGCGGCCAGAGCCTACGCGAACACCGGGGAGCTGTTTTTT.

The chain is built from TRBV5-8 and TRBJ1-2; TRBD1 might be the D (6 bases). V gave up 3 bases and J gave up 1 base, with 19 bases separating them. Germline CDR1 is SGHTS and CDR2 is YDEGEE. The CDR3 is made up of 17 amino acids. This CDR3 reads CASSYYSGTRDNYGYTF. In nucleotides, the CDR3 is TGTGCCAGCAGCTACTATTCCGGGACACGGGATAACTATGGCTACACCTTC.

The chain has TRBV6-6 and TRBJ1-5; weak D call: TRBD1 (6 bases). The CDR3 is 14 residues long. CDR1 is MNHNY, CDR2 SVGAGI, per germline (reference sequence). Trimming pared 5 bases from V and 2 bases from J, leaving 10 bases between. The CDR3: CASSTAGGNQPQHF. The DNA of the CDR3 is TGTGCCAGCAGTACTGCAGGGGGCAATCAGCCCCAGCATTTT.

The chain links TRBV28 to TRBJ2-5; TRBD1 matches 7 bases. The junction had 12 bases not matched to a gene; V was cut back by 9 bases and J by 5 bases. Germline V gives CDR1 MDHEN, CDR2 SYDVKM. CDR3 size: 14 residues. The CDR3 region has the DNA TGTGCCAGTGAGACAGGGCAAGTTGGTGAGACCCAGTACTTC. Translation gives CASETGQVGETQYF. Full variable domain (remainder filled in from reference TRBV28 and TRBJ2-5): DVKVTQSSRYLVKRTGEKVFLECVQDMDHENMFWYRQDPGLGLRLIYFSYDVKMKEKGDIPEGYSVSREKKERFSLILESASTNQTSMYLCASETGQVGETQYFGPGTRLLVL.

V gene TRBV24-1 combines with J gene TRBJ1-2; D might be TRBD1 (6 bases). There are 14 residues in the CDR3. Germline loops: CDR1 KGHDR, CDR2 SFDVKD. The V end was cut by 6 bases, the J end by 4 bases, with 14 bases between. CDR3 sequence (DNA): TGTGCCACCAGTAGGCCAGGGGATTTCTATGGCTACACCTTC. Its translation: CATSRPGDFYGYTF.